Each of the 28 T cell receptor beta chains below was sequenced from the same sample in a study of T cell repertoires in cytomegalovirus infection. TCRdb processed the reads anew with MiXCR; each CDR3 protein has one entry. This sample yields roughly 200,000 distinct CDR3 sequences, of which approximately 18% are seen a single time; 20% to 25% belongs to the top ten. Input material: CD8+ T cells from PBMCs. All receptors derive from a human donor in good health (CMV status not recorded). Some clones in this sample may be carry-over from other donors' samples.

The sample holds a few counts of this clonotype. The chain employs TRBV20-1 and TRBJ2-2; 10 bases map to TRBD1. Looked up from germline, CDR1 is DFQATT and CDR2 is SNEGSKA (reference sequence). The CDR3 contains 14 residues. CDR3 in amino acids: CIAGQGETSGELFF. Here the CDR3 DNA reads TGCATCGCCGGACAGGGGGAAACTAGCGGGGAGCTGTTTTTT.

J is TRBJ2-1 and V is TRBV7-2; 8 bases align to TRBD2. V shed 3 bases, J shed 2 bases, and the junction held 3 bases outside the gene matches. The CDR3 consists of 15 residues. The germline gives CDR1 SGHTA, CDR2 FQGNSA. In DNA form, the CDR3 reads TGTGCCAGCAGCTTCGGACTAGCACCCTACAATGAGCAGTTCTTC. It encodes CASSFGLAPYNEQFF.

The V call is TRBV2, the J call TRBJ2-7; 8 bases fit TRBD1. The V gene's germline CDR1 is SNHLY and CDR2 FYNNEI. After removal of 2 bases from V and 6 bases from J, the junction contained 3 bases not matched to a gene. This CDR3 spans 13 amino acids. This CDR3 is CASSEQDRVEQYF. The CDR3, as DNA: TGTGCCAGCAGTGAACAGGACAGGGTCGAGCAGTACTTC.

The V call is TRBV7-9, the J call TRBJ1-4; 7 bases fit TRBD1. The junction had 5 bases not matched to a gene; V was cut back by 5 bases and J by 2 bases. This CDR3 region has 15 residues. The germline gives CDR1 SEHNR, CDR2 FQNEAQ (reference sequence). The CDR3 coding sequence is TGTGCCAGCAGCCCACCGGGACAGACTAATGAAAAACTGTTTTTT. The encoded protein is CASSPPGQTNEKLFF. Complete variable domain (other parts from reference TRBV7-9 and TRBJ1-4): DTGVSQNPRHKITKRGQNVTFRCDPISEHNRLYWYRQTLGQGPEFLTYFQNEAQLEKSRLLSDRFSAERPKGSFSTLEIQRTEQGDSAMYLCASSPPGQTNEKLFFGSGTQLSVL.

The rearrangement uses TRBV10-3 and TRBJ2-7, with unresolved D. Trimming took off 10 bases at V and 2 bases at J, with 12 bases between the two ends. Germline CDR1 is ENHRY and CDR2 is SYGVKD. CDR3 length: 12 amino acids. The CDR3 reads CASRTVAYEQYF. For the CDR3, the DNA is TGTGCCAGCAGAACGGTAGCCTACGAGCAGTACTTC.

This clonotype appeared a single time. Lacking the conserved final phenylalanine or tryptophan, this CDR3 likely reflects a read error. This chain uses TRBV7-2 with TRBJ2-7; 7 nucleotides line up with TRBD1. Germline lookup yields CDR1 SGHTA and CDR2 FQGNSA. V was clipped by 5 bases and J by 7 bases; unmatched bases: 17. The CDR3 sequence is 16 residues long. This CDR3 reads CASSGFTGTELWEQYY. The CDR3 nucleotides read TGTGCCAGCAGCGGATTCACCGGGACAGAACTTTGGGAGCAGTACTAC.

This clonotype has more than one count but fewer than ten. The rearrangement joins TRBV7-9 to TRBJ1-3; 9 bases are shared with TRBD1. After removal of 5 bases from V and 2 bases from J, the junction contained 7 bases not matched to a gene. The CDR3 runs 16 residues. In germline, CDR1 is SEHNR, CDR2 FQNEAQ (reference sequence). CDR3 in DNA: TGTGCCAGCAGCCTACAGGGGGCCCCTCCTGGAAACACCATATATTTT. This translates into CASSLQGAPPGNTIYF.

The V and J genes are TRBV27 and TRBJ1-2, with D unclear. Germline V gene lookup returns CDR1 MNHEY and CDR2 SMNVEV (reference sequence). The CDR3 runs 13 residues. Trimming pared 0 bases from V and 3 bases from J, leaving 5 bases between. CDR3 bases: TGTGCCAGCAGTTTATCGAACTACTATGGCTACACCTTC. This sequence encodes CASSLSNYYGYTF.

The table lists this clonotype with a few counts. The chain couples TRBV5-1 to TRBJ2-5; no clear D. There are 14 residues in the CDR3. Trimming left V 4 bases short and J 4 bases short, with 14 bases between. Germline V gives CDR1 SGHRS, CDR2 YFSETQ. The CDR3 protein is CASSARGSPETQYF. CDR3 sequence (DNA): TGCGCCAGCAGCGCACGAGGTTCGCCAGAGACCCAGTACTTC.

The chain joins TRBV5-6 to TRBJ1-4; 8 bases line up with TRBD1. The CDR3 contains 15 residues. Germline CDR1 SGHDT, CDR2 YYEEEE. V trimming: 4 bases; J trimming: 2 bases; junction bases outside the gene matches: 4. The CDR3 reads CASSAGTGTNEKLFF. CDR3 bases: TGTGCCAGCAGCGCCGGGACAGGTACTAATGAAAAACTGTTTTTT.

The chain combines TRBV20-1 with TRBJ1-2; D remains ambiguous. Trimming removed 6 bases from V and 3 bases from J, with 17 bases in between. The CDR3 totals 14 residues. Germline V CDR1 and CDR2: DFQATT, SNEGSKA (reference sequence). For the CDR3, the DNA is TGCAGTGCGCGACTTCTAAGTGATGACTATGGCTACACCTTC. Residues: CSARLLSDDYGYTF.

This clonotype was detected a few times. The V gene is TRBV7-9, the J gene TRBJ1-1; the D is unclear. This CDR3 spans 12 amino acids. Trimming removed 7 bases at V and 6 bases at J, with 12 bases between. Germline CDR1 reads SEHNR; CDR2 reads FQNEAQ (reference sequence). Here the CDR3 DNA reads TGTGCCAGCAATAAGGGAGGTCCTGAAGCTTTCTTT. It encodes CASNKGGPEAFF.

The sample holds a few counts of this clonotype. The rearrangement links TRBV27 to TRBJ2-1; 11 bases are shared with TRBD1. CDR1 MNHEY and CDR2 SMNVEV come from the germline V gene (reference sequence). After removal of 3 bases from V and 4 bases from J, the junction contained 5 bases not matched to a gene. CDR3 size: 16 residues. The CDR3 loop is CASSFRTGGKYNEQFF. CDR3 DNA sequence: TGTGCCAGCAGTTTCAGGACAGGGGGCAAGTACAATGAGCAGTTCTTC.

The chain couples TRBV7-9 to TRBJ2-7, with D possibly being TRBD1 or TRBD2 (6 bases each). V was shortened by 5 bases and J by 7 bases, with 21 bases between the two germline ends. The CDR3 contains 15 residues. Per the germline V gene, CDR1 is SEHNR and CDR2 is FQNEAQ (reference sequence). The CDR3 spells CASSPARGRSGEQYF. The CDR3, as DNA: TGTGCCAGCAGCCCTGCACGGGGGCGAAGCGGTGAGCAGTACTTC.

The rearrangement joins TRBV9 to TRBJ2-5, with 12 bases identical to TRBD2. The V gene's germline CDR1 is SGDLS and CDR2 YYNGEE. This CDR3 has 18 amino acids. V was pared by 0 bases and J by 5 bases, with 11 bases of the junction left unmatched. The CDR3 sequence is CASSVALAGGTSEETQYF. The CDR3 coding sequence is TGTGCCAGCAGCGTAGCACTAGCGGGGGGTACCTCGGAGGAGACCCAGTACTTC.

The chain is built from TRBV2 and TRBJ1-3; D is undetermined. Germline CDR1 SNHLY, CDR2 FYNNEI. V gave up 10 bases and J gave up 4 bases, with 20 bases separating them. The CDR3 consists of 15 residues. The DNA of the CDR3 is TGTGCCACCACGGATGAAAGCACGCCAGGAAACACCATATATTTT. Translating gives CATTDESTPGNTIYF.

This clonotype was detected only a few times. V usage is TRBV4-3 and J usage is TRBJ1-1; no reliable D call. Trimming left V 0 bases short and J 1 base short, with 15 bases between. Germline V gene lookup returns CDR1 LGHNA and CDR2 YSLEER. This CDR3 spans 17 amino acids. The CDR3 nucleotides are TGCGCCAGCAGCCAAGATGGTCAGTCCATAGAGAACACTGAAGCTTTCTTT. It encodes CASSQDGQSIENTEAFF.

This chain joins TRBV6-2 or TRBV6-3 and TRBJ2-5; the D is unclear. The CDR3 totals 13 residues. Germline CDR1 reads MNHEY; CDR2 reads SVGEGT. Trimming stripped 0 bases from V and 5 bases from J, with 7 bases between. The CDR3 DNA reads TGTGCCAGCAGTTACTCCCCCGGGGAGACCCAGTACTTC. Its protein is CASSYSPGETQYF.

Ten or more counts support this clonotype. CDR3 sequence (DNA): TGTGCCAGCAGTTTATTTGGGACAGGAGACAGCTCCTACGAGCAGTACTTC. Translation: CASSLFGTGDSSYEQYF. The V gene is TRBV12-3 or TRBV12-4, the J gene TRBJ2-7; 8 bases align to TRBD1. The J segment lost 0 bases and the V segment lost 2 bases, leaving 9 bases of the junction unmatched. The CDR3 has 17 residues.

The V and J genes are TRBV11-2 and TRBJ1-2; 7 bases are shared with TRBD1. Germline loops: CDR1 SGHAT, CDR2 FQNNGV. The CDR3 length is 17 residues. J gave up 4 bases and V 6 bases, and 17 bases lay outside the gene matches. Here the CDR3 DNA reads TGTGCCAGCAGTCAATATCCGCTAGGGCAGGGGGGCTATGGCTACACCTTC. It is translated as CASSQYPLGQGGYGYTF. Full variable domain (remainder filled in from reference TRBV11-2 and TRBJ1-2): EAGVAQSPRYKIIEKRQSVAFWCNPISGHATLYWYQQILGQGPKLLIQFQNNGVVDDSQLPKDRFSAERLKGVDSTLKIQPAKLEDSAVYLCASSQYPLGQGGYGYTFGSGTRLTVV.

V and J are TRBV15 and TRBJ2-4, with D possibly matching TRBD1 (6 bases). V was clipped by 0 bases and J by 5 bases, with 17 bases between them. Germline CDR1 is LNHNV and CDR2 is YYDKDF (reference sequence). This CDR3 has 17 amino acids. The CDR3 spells CATSRDHPGAGENIQYF. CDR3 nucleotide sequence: TGTGCCACCAGCAGAGATCACCCAGGGGCCGGTGAAAACATTCAGTACTTC.

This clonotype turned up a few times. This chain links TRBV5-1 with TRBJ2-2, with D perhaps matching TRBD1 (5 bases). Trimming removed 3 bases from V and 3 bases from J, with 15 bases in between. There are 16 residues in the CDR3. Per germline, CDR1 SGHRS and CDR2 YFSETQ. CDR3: CASSSRQGWYTGELFF. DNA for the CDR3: TGCGCCAGCAGCTCGCGTCAGGGCTGGTACACCGGGGAGCTGTTTTTT.

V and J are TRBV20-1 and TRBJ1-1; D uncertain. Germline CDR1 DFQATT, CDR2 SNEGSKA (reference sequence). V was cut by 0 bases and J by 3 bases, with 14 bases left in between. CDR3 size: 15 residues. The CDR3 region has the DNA TGCAGTGCTAGAGATTGGAGGGTGGGGTACACTGAAGCTTTCTTT. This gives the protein CSARDWRVGYTEAFF.

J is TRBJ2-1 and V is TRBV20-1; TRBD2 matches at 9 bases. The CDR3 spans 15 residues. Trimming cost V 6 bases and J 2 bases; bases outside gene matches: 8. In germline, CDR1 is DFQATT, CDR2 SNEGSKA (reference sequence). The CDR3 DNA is TGCAGTGCCGTCCCGCGGGGGGGGCCCTACAATGAGCAGTTCTTC. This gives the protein CSAVPRGGPYNEQFF.

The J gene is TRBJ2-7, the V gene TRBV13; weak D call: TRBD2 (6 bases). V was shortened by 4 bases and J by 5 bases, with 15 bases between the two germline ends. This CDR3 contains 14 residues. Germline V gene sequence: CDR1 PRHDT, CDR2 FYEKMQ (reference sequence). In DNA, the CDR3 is TGTGCCAGCAGCTCCGGAGGGGTTAAAAACGAGCAGTACTTC. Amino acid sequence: CASSSGGVKNEQYF.

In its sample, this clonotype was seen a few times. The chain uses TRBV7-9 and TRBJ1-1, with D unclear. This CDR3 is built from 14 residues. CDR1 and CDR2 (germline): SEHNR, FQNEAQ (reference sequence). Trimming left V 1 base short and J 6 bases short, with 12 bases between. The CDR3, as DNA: TGTGCCAGCAGCTTAGTGGAACGTCAGCCTGAAGCTTTCTTT. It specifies CASSLVERQPEAFF. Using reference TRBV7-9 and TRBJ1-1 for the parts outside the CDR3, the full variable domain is DTGVSQNPRHKITKRGQNVTFRCDPISEHNRLYWYRQTLGQGPEFLTYFQNEAQLEKSRLLSDRFSAERPKGSFSTLEIQRTEQGDSAMYLCASSLVERQPEAFFGQGTRLTVV.

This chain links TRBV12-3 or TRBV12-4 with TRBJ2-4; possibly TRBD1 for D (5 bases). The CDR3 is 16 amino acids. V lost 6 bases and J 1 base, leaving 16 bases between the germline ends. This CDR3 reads CASSLGQGDAKNIQYF. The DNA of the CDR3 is TGTGCCAGCAGCCTAGGCCAGGGCGATGCCAAAAACATTCAGTACTTC.

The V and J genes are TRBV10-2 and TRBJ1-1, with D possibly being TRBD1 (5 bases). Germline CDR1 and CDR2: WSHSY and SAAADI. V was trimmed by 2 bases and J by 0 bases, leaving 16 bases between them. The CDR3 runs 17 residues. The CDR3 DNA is TGCGCCAGCAGTGAGGTGCCGGGGCCCGATATGAACACTGAAGCTTTCTTT. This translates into CASSEVPGPDMNTEAFF.